This TCR beta chain was retrieved from a study of blood T cell repertoires in COVID-19. In the authors' workflow: Estimation of nucleated cell counts was performed using reference gene primer amplification. Clones were sequenced by immunoSEQ multiplex PCR, and TCRdb holds only the in-frame ones, with some missing. The DNA was the basis for D and trimming; V, J and clone size are from that table. The repertoire holds 28,000 or so clones, with approximately 85% as singletons. Germline CDR1 MNHEY, CDR2 SVGEGT. The J segment lost 0 bases and the V segment lost 0 bases, leaving 12 bases of the junction unmatched. This CDR3 region has 20 residues. This clone was detected a few times.

The sequence was obtained from a woman of 80 years or more with COVID-19, enrolled during active disease. The sample taken for sequencing was peripheral blood. V gene TRBV6-2 or TRBV6-3 combines with J gene TRBJ2-4; 9 positions agree with TRBD2. CDR3 sequence: CASSYSNSQRGALAKNIQYF. DNA for the CDR3: TGTGCCAGCAGTTACTCGAATTCGCAGCGGGGGGCCTTAGCCAAAAACATTCAGTACTTC.